This T cell receptor beta chain was obtained from a study of blood T cells in healthy people across ages. This clonotype turned up a few times. Whenever a sample was processed, at least 7 million PBMCs were isolated. A second roughly 7 to 12 cycle PCR used barcoded and J-beta primers. TCRdb re-called the 5' RACE reads through MiXCR, storing one row per CDR3 protein. The sample gives around 700,000 distinct CDR3 sequences, more than 20% of which show up once; roughly a tenth is in the top ten. These same data were also listed under a study on T cells of mothers and their children. From that paper: The study recruited three healthy Caucasian mothers and their six children as donors. cDNA was synthesized from all extracted RNA at about 1.6 ug per reaction.

Material for sequencing was blood. This receptor was taken from a boy younger than 18 in good health.

The CDR3 coding sequence is TGTGCCAGCACCGAAACTAGCACAGATACGCAGTATTTT. Translating it yields CASTETSTDTQYF. The V and J genes are TRBV7-9 and TRBJ2-3; D is undetermined. This CDR3 is built from 13 residues. Trimming removed 7 bases at V and 0 bases at J, with 8 bases between. Germline CDR1 and CDR2: SEHNR and FQNEAQ (reference sequence).